This TCR beta chain came from a study of CD8+ T cells in alopecia areata. Trimming took 3 bases from V and 8 from J, leaving 22 bases between them. The CDR3 is 15 residues long. CDR1 is SQVTM and CDR2 is ANQGSEA in the germline V gene. TCR sequencing used cDNA made by reverse transcription of extracted RNA. Assay used: immunoSEQ multiplex PCR; TCRdb lists only in-frame clones, some missing. The sample carries 160,000 or so clones, more than 45% recorded once. The sequencing here drew on CD8+ T cells sorted from blood, taken at week 0. V usage is TRBV29-1 and J usage is TRBJ1-2, with D possibly matching TRBD1 (6 bases). The receptor's source is a human donor with alopecia areata. The CDR3 region is CSVDPRGEEMVGYTF. CDR3 nucleotide sequence: TGCAGCGTTGATCCCAGGGGCGAAGAGATGGTGGGCTACACCTTC.